Reported below is one T cell receptor (beta chain). These data are taken from a study of Tregs in tolerant kidney transplant recipients. Sequenced by immunoSEQ multiplex PCR; TCRdb stores in-frame clones only, minus some. The data show some 110,000 clones, roughly nine tenths seen once. This clonotype was sampled from a human donor in good health. The specimen sequenced was CD4+ T cells from blood.

CDR3 sequence: CASSEQGTLQETQYF. The CDR3 DNA follows: TGCGCCAGCAGCGAACAGGGGACCTTACAAGAGACCCAGTACTTC. This rearrangement joins TRBV5-1 to TRBJ2-5, with 7 bases fitting TRBD1. Germline assignment: CDR1 SGHRS and CDR2 YFSETQ. The CDR3 has 15 amino acids. V shed 4 bases, J shed 2 bases, and the junction held 8 bases outside the gene matches.